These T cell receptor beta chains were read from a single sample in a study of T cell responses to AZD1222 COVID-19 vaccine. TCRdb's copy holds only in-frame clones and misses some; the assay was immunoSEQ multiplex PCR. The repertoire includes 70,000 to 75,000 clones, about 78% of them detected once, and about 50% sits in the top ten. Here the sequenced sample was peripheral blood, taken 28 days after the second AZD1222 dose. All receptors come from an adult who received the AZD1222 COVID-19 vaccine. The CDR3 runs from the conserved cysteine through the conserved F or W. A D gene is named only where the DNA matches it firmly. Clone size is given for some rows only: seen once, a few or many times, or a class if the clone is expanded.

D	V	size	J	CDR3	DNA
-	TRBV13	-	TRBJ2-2	CASSVRTLGELFF	TGTGCCAGCAGCGTTCGAACTTTGGGGGAGCTGTTTTTT
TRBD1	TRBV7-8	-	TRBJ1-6	CASSLPGQGVSSPLHF	TGTGCCAGCAGCCTACCGGGACAGGGTGTTAGTTCACCCCTCCACTTT
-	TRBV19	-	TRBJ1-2	CASSPTGLYGYTF	TGTGCCAGTAGTCCAACAGGGCTCTATGGCTACACCTTC
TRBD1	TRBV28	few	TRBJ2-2	CASSWDRAIGELFF	TGTGCCAGCAGTTGGGACAGGGCTATCGGGGAGCTGTTTTTT
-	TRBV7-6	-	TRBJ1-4	CASSLNTGRSEKLFF	TGTGCCAGCAGCTTAAACACAGGACGGAGTGAAAAACTGTTTTTT
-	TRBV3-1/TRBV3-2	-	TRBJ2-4	CASSLGPNIQYF	TGTGCCAGCAGCCTAGGACCGAACATTCAGTACTTC
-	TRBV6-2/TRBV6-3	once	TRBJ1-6	CASSYSAAYNSPLHF	TGTGCCAGCAGTTACTCGGCAGCATATAATTCACCCCTCCACTTT
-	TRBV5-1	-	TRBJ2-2	CASSSGTGNTGELFF	TGCGCCAGCAGCTCTGGGACTGGGAACACCGGGGAGCTGTTTTTT
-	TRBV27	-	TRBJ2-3	CASSLRPSLNTQYF	TGTGCCAGCAGTTTAAGACCAAGTTTGAATACGCAGTATTTT
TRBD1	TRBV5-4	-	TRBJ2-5	CASSLQDRALQETQYF	TGTGCCAGCAGCCTACAGGACAGGGCCCTACAAGAGACCCAGTACTTC
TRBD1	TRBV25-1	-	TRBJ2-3	CASSEWGQGASTDTQYF	TGTGCCAGCAGTGAATGGGGACAGGGAGCTAGCACAGATACGCAGTATTTT
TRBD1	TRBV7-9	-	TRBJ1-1	CAARTGNTEAFF	TGTGCCGCAAGGACAGGGAACACTGAAGCTTTCTTT
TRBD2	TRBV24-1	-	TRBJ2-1	CATSKPSGSNEQFF	TGTGCCACCAGTAAGCCTAGCGGGAGCAATGAGCAGTTCTTC
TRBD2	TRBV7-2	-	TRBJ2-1	CASSLAGLLSDEQFF	TGTGCCAGCAGCTTAGCGGGACTATTGAGCGATGAGCAGTTCTTC
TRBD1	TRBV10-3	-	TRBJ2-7	CAISEPGQRRHEQYF	TGTGCCATCAGTGAGCCGGGACAGAGGAGACACGAGCAGTACTTC
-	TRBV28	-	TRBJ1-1	CASSLSSSVNTEAFF	TGTGCCAGCAGTTTATCATCTTCCGTGAACACTGAAGCTTTCTTT
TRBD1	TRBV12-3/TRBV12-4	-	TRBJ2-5	CASTTDRVETQYF	TGTGCCAGCACCACCGACAGGGTAGAGACCCAGTACTTC
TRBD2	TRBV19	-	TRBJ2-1	CASSVGLAGGDEQFF	TGTGCCAGTAGTGTGGGACTAGCGGGAGGCGATGAGCAGTTCTTC
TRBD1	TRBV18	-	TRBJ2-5	CASSPGQGETQYF	TGTGCCAGCTCACCGGGACAGGGGGAGACCCAGTACTTC
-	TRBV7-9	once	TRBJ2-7	CASSLASALSYEQYF	TGTGCCAGCAGCTTAGCTAGCGCCCTCTCCTACGAGCAGTACTTC
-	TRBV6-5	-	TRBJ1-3	CASSLEAGNTIYF	TGTGCCAGCAGTTTGGAGGCTGGAAACACCATATATTTT
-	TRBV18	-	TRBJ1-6	CASSPSNTPLSNSPLHF	TGTGCCAGCTCACCATCGAACACCCCACTATCGAATTCACCCCTCCACTTT
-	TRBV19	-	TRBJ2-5	CASSNPLETQYF	TGTGCCAGTAGTAACCCGCTCGAGACCCAGTACTTC
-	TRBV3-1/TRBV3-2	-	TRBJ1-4	CASSQTDIGNEKLFF	TGTGCCAGCAGCCAAACGGACATAGGTAATGAAAAACTGTTTTTT
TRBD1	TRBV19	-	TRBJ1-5	CASSGTGFLGQPQHF	TGTGCCAGTAGCGGGACAGGGTTTCTCGGGCAGCCCCAGCATTTT
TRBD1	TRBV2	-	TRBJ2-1	CASSERQGTYNEQFF	TGTGCCAGCAGTGAAAGACAGGGAACCTACAATGAGCAGTTCTTC
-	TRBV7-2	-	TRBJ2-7	CASSPPIHEQYF	TGTGCCAGCAGCCCCCCTATCCACGAGCAGTACTTC
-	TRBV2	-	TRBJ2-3	CASRSSSGSDTQYF	TGTGCCAGCAGAAGCTCCTCCGGCTCAGATACGCAGTATTTT
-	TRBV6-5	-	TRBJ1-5	CASSYTGLSNQPQHF	TGTGCCAGCAGTTACACGGGACTTAGCAATCAGCCCCAGCATTTT
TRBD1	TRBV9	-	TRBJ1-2	CASSAMTGHGYTF	TGTGCCAGCAGCGCTATGACAGGGCATGGCTACACCTTC
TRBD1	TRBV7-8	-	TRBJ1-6	CASSPGTALIGSPLHF	TGTGCCAGCAGCCCTGGGACAGCACTTATTGGTTCACCCCTCCACTTT
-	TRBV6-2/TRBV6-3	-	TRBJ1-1	CASSDASDMNTEAFF	TGTGCCAGCAGTGACGCCAGCGACATGAACACTGAAGCTTTCTTT
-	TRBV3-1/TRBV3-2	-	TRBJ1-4	CASSQAWGGLNEKLFF	TGTGCCAGCAGCCAAGCCTGGGGCGGCTTGAATGAAAAACTGTTTTTT
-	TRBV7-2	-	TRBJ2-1	CASSLGGGSYNEQFF	TGTGCCAGCAGCTTAGGCGGAGGCTCCTACAATGAGCAGTTCTTC
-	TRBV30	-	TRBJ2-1	CAWSAAGQFF	TGTGCCTGGAGTGCGGCGGGGCAGTTCTTC
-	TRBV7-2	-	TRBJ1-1	CASSLESVGQKVEAFF	TGTGCCAGCAGCTTAGAATCGGTCGGACAAAAAGTGGAAGCTTTCTTT
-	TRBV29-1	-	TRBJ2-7	CSVIVGGEQYF	TGCAGCGTTATCGTGGGGGGCGAGCAGTACTTC
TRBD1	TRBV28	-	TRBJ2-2	CASSLPQGAITGELFF	TGTGCCAGCAGTTTGCCTCAGGGGGCCATCACCGGGGAGCTGTTTTTT
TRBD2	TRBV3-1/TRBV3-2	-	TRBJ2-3	CASSPLAGGTQYF	TGTGCCAGCAGCCCATTAGCGGGGGGCACGCAGTATTTT
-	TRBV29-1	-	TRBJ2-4	CSVSDQDIQYF	TGCAGCGTTAGCGACCAGGACATTCAGTACTTC
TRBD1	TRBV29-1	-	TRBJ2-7	CSVPGQGAVEQYF	TGCAGCGTGCCCGGACAGGGGGCGGTTGAGCAGTACTTC
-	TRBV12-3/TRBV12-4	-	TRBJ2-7	CASSFSDEQYF	TGTGCCAGCAGTTTCAGCGACGAGCAGTACTTC